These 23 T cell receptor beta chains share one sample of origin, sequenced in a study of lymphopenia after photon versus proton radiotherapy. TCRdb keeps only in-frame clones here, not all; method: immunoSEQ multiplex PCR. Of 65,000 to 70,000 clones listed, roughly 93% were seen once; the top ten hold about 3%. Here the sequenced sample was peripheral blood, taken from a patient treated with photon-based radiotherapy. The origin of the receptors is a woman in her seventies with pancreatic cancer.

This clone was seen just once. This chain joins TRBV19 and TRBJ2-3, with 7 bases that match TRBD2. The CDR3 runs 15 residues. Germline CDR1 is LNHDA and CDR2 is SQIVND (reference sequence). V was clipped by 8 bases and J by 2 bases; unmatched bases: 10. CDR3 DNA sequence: TGTGCCAGTTTATACTCGGGAGGACCCACAGATACGCAGTATTTT. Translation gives CASLYSGGPTDTQYF.

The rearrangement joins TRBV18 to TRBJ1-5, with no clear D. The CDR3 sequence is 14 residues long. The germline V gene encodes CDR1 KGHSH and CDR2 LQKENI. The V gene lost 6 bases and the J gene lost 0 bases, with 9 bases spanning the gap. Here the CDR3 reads CASSLSYSNQPQHF. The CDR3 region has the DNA TGTGCCAGCTCCCTAAGTTATAGCAATCAGCCCCAGCATTTT.

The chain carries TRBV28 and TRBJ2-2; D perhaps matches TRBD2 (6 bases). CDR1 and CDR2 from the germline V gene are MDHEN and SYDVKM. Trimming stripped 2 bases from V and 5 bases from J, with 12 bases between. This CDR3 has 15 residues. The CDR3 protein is CASSLAGGGTGELFF. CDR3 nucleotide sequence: TGTGCCAGCAGTTTAGCGGGTGGGGGGACCGGGGAGCTGTTTTTT.

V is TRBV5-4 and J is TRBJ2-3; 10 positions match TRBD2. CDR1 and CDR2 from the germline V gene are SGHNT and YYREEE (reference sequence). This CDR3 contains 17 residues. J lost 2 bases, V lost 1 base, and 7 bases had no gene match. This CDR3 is CASSLFSSGGPTDTQYF. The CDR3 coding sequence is TGTGCCAGCAGCTTGTTTTCTAGCGGGGGTCCCACAGATACGCAGTATTTT.

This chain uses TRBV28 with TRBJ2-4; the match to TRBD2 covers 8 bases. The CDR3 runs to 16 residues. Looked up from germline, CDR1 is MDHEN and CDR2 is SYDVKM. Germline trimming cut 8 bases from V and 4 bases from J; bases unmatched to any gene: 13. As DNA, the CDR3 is TGTGCCAGCTCGAAATGGGGACTAGGGCAAAAAAACATTCAGTACTTC. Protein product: CASSKWGLGQKNIQYF.

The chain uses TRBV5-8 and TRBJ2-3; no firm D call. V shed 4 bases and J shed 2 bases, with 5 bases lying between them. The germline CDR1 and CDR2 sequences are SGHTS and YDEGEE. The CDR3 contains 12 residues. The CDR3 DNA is TGTGCCAGCAGCCTAGACACAGATACGCAGTATTTT. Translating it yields CASSLDTDTQYF. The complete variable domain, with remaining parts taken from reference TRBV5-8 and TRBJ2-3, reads EAGVTQSPTHLIKTRGQQATLRCSPISGHTSVYWYQQALGLGLQFLLWYDEGEERNRGNFPPRFSGRQFPNYSSELNVNALELEDSALYLCASSLDTDTQYFGPGTRLTVL.

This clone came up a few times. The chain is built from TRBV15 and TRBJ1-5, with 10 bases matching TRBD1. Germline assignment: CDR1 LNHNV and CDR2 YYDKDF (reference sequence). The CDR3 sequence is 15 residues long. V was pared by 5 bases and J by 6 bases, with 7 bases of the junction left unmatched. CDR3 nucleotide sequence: TGTGCCACCAGCCTCGACAGGGGGCAGGGTCAGCCCCAGCATTTT. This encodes CATSLDRGQGQPQHF.

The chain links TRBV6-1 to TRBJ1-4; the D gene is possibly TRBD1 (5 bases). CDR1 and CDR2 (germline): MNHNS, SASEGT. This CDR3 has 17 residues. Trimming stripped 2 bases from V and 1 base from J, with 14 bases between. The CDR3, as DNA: TGTGCCAGCAGTGAACGTAGGGGAGAAGGAACTAATGAAAAACTGTTTTTT. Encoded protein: CASSERRGEGTNEKLFF.

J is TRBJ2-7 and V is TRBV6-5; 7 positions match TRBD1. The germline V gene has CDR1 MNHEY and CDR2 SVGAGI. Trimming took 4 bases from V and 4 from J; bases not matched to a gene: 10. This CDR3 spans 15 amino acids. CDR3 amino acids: CASSSTGTANYEQYF. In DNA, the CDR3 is TGTGCCAGCAGTTCAACCGGGACAGCAAATTACGAGCAGTACTTC.

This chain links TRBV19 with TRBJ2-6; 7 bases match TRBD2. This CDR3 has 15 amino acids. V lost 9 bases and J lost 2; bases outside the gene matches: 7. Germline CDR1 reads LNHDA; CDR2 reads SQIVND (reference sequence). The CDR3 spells CASRTGGAGANVLTF. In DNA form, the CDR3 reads TGTGCCAGCCGGACTGGGGGGGCTGGGGCCAACGTCCTGACTTTC.

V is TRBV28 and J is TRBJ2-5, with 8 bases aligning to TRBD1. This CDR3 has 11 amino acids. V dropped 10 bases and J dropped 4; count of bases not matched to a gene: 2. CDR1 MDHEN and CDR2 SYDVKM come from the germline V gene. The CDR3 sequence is CATTGGETQYF. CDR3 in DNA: TGTGCCACCACAGGGGGAGAGACCCAGTACTTC. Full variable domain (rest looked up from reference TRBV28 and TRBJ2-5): DVKVTQSSRYLVKRTGEKVFLECVQDMDHENMFWYRQDPGLGLRLIYFSYDVKMKEKGDIPEGYSVSREKKERFSLILESASTNQTSMYLCATTGGETQYFGPGTRLLVL.

The CDR3 loop is CASTLIRGTGYTF. In DNA, the CDR3 is TGTGCCAGCACTCTAATTCGGGGTACGGGCTACACCTTC. V and J are TRBV6-5 and TRBJ1-2, with D unclear. The length of the CDR3 is 13 residues. Germline CDR1 and CDR2: MNHEY and SVGAGI. Trimming removed 7 bases at V and 8 bases at J, with 17 bases between.

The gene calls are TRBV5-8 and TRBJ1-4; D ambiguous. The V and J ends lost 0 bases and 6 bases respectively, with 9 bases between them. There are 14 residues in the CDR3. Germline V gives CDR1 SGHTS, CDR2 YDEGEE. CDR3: CASSLAATDEKLFF. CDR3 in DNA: TGTGCCAGCAGCTTGGCAGCTACCGATGAAAAACTGTTTTTT.

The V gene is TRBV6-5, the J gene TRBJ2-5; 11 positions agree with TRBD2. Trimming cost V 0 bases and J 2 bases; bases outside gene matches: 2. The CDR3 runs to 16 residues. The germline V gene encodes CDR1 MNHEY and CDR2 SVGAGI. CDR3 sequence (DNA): TGTGCCAGCAGTTACTCCGGGACTAGCGGACAAGAGACCCAGTACTTC. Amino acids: CASSYSGTSGQETQYF.

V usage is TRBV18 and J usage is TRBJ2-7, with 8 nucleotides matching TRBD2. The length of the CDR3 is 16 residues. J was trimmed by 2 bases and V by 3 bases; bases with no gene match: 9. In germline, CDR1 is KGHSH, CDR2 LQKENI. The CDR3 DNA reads TGTGCCAGCTCACCCGTCAGCGGGAGTGAGGCCTACGAGCAGTACTTC. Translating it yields CASSPVSGSEAYEQYF.

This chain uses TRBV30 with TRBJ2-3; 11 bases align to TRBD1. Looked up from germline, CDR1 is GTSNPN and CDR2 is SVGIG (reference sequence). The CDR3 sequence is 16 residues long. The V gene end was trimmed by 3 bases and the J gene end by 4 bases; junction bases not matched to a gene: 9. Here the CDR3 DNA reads TGTGCCTGGAGACTCCGGGACAGGGGGTACGCAGATACGCAGTATTTT. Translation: CAWRLRDRGYADTQYF.

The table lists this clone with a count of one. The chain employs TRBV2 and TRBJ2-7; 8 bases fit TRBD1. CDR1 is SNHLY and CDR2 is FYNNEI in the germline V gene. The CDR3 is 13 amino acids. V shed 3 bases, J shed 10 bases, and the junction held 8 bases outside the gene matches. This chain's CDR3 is CASSEQGALFQYF. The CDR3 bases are TGTGCCAGCAGTGAGCAGGGGGCTCTTTTTCAGTACTTC.

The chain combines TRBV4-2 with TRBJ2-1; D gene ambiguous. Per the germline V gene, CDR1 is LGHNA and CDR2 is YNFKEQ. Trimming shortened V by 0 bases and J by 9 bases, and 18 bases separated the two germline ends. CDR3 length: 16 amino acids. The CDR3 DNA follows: TGTGCCAGCAGCCAAGAATGGGGTAGCCATCTGGGTGAGCAGTTCTTC. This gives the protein CASSQEWGSHLGEQFF.

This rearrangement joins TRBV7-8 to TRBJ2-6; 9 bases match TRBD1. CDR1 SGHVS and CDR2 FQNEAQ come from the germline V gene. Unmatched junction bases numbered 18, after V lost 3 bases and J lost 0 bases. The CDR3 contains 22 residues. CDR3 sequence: CASSLSYANRGRLSSGANVLTF. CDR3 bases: TGTGCCAGCAGCTTGTCCTATGCGAACAGGGGGCGACTAAGCTCTGGGGCCAACGTCCTGACTTTC.

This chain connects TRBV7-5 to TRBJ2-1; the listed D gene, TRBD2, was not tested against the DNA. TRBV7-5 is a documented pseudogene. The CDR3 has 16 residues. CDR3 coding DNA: TGTGCCAGAAGCTCTACAGGGCGGGAGGACGGCAATGAGCAGTTCTTC. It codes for CARSSTGREDGNEQFF.

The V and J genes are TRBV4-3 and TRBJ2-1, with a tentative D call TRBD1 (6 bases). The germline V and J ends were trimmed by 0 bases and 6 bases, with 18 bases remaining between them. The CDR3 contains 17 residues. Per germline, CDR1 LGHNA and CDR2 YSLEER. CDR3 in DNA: TGCGCCAGCAGCCAAGACTTACGCAGGGGATCGTCCAATGAGCAGTTCTTC. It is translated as CASSQDLRRGSSNEQFF.

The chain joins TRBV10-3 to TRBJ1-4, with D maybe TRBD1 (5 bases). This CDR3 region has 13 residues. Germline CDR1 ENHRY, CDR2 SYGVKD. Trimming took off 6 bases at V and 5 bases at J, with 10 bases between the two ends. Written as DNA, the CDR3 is TGTGCCATCAGCGGGGCCGAAAATGAAAAACTGTTTTTT. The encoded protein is CAISGAENEKLFF.

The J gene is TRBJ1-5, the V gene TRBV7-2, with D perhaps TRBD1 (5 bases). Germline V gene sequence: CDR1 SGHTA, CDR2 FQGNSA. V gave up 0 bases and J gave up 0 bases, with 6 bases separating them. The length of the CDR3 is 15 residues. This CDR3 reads CASSLAGDSNQPQHF. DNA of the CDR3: TGTGCCAGCAGCTTAGCAGGGGATAGCAATCAGCCCCAGCATTTT.